These T cell receptor beta chains were read from a single sample in a study of blood T cells in healthy people across ages. TCRdb called the 5' RACE reads again in MiXCR, with one record for every CDR3 protein. The profile shows roughly 1,500,000 distinct CDR3 sequences, approximately 32% of them singletons. Input material: blood. These receptors all stem from a woman aged 25 to 39 in good health. CDR3s include the opening cysteine and the closing phenylalanine or tryptophan. Fields, in order: V gene, clone size, D gene, J gene, CDR3 protein, CDR3 DNA. The D gene is left open where the match is weak. Size tells how often a clone was seen (once, few, many) or the class of an expanded clone, and some rows leave it out.

TRBV3-1,.,.,TRBJ2-1,CASNQTHNEQFF,TGTGCCAGCAACCAAACTCATAATGAGCAGTTCTTC
TRBV28,few,.,TRBJ2-5,CASSRGVKETQYF,TGTGCCAGTAGTCGAGGCGTTAAAGAGACCCAGTACTTC
TRBV2,.,TRBD2,TRBJ2-1,CAILAGGPVNEQFF,TGTGCCATACTAGCGGGGGGGCCGGTGAATGAGCAGTTCTTC
TRBV24-1,few,.,TRBJ2-3,CATSEQGSTDTQYF,TGTGCCACCAGTGAGCAAGGGAGTACAGATACGCAGTATTTT
TRBV11-2,.,.,TRBJ1-2,CASSLDRTGIGYTF,TGTGCCAGCAGCTTAGATCGAACGGGAATTGGCTACACCTTC
TRBV2,few,.,TRBJ1-2,CASDSQNYGYTF,TGTGCCAGCGACAGTCAGAACTATGGCTACACCTTC
TRBV28,.,.,TRBJ1-5,CASRSGHQPQHF,TGTGCCAGCAGGTCAGGGCATCAGCCCCAGCATTTT
TRBV7-6,few,.,TRBJ2-5,CASHPYESEETQYF,TGTGCCAGCCACCCTTACGAGTCCGAGGAGACCCAGTACTTC
TRBV18,.,.,TRBJ1-2,CASSPLKQDPTDGYTF,TGTGCCAGCTCACCACTCAAACAGGACCCAACGGATGGCTACACCTTC
TRBV9,.,TRBD2,TRBJ2-7,CASSGTGLAGGEQYF,TGTGCCAGCAGCGGAACGGGACTAGCGGGAGGCGAGCAGTACTTC
TRBV19,.,TRBD1,TRBJ1-1,CASSTGGPEAFF,TGTGCCAGTTCAACAGGGGGCCCTGAAGCTTTCTTT
TRBV7-9,.,.,TRBJ2-1,CADGGSYNEQFF,TGTGCGGACGGCGGCTCCTACAATGAGCAGTTCTTC
TRBV20-1,few,TRBD2,TRBJ2-1,CSATDGTSGSNEQFF,TGCAGTGCTACCGACGGGACTAGCGGGAGTAATGAGCAGTTCTTC
TRBV29-1,.,.,TRBJ1-1,CSVPDPFGTEAFF,TGCAGCGTTCCGGACCCGTTTGGCACTGAAGCTTTCTTT
TRBV20-1,.,.,TRBJ2-7,CSAPGTRSTYEQYF,TGCAGTGCCCCCGGGACACGTTCCACCTACGAGCAGTACTTC
TRBV5-1,few,TRBD1,TRBJ2-7,CASSRTGRTYEQYF,TGCGCCAGCAGCCGGACAGGAAGAACCTACGAGCAGTACTTC
TRBV24-1,.,TRBD2,TRBJ2-5,CATSGGTSRQETQYF,TGTGCCACCAGTGGCGGGACTAGCAGACAAGAGACCCAGTACTTC
TRBV6-5,few,.,TRBJ2-7,CASSPKPFGQYF,TGTGCCAGCAGTCCGAAACCTTTTGGGCAGTACTTC
TRBV7-8,few,TRBD2,TRBJ2-1,CASTGLALQSSYNEQFF,TGTGCCAGCACGGGACTAGCCTTACAAAGCTCCTACAATGAGCAGTTCTTC
TRBV29-1,.,TRBD2,TRBJ2-3,CSIGDRGVTDAQYF,TGCAGCATTGGAGATCGGGGGGTCACAGATGCGCAGTATTTT
TRBV12-3/TRBV12-4,.,.,TRBJ2-1,CASIKGVGGHFEQFF,TGTGCCAGCATTAAGGGGGTGGGGGGGCACTTTGAGCAGTTCTTC
TRBV20-1,few,.,TRBJ2-3,CSASRGLADTDTQYF,TGCAGTGCTTCAAGGGGGCTAGCGGACACAGATACGCAGTATTTT
TRBV10-3,.,.,TRBJ2-3,CAIGRGARTDTQYF,TGTGCCATCGGAAGGGGGGCGAGGACAGATACGCAGTATTTT
TRBV20-1,.,TRBD1,TRBJ1-2,CSARDPGQNYGYTF,TGCAGTGCTAGAGACCCGGGACAGAACTATGGCTACACCTTC
TRBV27,.,.,TRBJ1-2,CASSSYPGQSYGYTF,TGTGCCAGCAGTTCTTACCCGGGACAAAGCTATGGCTACACCTTC
TRBV11-2,.,TRBD1,TRBJ1-4,CASSLLGGGGEKLFF,TGTGCCAGCAGCTTACTGGGCGGAGGGGGCGAGAAACTGTTTTTT
TRBV20-1,few,.,TRBJ2-6,CSARSHKYSGANVLTF,TGCAGTGCTAGGTCACACAAATACTCTGGGGCCAACGTCCTGACTTTC
TRBV14,.,.,TRBJ2-3,CASSQGSMATDTQYF,TGTGCCAGCAGCCAAGGTTCGATGGCCACAGATACGCAGTATTTT
TRBV27,.,.,TRBJ2-7,CASIDQFYEQYF,TGTGCCAGCATTGACCAGTTCTACGAGCAGTACTTC
TRBV28,.,.,TRBJ1-2,CASSSPDLANYGYTF,TGTGCCAGCAGCTCGCCCGACCTAGCTAACTATGGCTACACCTTC
TRBV5-6,.,.,TRBJ1-3,CASSLRQSSGNTIYF,TGTGCCAGCAGCCTCAGACAGAGCTCTGGAAACACCATATATTTT
TRBV10-3,few,TRBD1,TRBJ1-4,CAISARQGFAKLFF,TGTGCCATCAGTGCGAGACAGGGATTTGCAAAACTGTTTTTT
TRBV9,.,TRBD2,TRBJ2-1,CASSPREGPYNEQFF,TGTGCCAGCAGCCCCCGGGAGGGTCCTTACAATGAGCAGTTCTTC
TRBV20-1,few,TRBD1,TRBJ1-6,CSARSGGAYNSPLHF,TGCAGTGCTAGGTCAGGGGGAGCCTATAATTCACCCCTCCACTTT
TRBV6-2/TRBV6-3,.,TRBD1,TRBJ2-1,CAGSLRDSRRSLMDNEQFF,TGTGCCGGCAGTTTGAGGGACAGTCGGCGGTCGCTGATGGACAATGAGCAGTTCTTC
TRBV15,few,TRBD2,TRBJ2-3,CATSRYGLAGSTDTQYF,TGTGCCACCAGCAGATATGGACTAGCGGGATCCACAGATACGCAGTATTTT
TRBV20-1,few,.,TRBJ1-2,CSARNTAYGYTF,TGCAGTGCTAGAAACACTGCCTATGGCTACACCTTC
TRBV6-6,.,TRBD2,TRBJ2-5,CASSSHGAGWETQYF,TGTGCCAGCAGCTCCCACGGAGCGGGATGGGAGACCCAGTACTTC
TRBV7-3,.,.,TRBJ2-1,CASSEERGEQFF,TGTGCCAGCAGCGAGGAGAGGGGTGAGCAGTTCTTC
TRBV4-1,.,TRBD1,TRBJ2-6,CASSQRGQTGANVLTF,TGCGCCAGCAGCCAGAGGGGACAGACTGGGGCCAACGTCCTGACTTTC
TRBV20-1,few,TRBD2,TRBJ2-5,CSARDPPSGGAWKTQYF,TGCAGTGCTAGAGATCCGCCTAGCGGGGGGGCATGGAAGACCCAGTACTTC
TRBV9,few,.,TRBJ2-1,CASSVGMYNEQFF,TGTGCCAGCAGCGTAGGAATGTACAATGAGCAGTTCTTC
TRBV7-2,many,.,TRBJ2-7,CASSSFRDEQYF,TGTGCCAGCAGCTCCTTTCGTGACGAGCAGTACTTC